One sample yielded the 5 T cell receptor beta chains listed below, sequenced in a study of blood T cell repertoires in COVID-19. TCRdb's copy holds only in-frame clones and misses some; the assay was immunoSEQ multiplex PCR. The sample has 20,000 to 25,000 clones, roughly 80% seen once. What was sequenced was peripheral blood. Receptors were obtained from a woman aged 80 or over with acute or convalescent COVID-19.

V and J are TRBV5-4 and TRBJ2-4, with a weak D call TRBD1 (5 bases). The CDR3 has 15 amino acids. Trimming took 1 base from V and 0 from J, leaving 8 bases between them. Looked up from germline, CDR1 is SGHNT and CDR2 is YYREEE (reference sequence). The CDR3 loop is CASSLTGLAKNIQYF. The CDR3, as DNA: TGTGCCAGCAGCTTGACAGGATTAGCCAAAAACATTCAGTACTTC.

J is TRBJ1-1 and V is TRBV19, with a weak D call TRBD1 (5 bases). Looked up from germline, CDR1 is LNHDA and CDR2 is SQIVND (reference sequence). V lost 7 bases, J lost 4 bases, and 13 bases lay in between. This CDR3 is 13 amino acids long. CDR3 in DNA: TGTGCCAGTAAGGGGCAGGCTAGCACTGAAGCTTTCTTT. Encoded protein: CASKGQASTEAFF.

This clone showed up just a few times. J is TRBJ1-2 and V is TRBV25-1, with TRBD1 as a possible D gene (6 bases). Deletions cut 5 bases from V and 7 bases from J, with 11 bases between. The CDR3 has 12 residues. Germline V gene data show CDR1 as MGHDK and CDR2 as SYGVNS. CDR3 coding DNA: TGTGCCAGCAGTCGCTCAGGGGTTGGCTACACCTTC. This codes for CASSRSGVGYTF.

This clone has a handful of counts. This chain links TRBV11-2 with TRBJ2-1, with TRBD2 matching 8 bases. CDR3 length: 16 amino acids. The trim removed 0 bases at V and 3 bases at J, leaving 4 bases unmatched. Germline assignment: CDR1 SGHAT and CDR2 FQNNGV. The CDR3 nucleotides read TGTGCCAGCAGCTTAGACGGGACTAGATACTACAATGAGCAGTTCTTC. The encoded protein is CASSLDGTRYYNEQFF.

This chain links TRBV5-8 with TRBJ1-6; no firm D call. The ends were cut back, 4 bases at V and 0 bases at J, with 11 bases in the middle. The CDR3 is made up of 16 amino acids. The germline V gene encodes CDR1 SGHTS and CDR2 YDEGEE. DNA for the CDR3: TGTGCCAGCAGCCACGAACGGAGCTCCTATAATTCACCCCTCCACTTT. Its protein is CASSHERSSYNSPLHF.